This T cell receptor beta chain was documented in a study of T cells in localized non-small cell lung cancer. Study conclusions and caveats: Paired adjacent lung recovered a median around 60 of the top 100 tumor clones. There was higher T cell clonality in uninvolved adjacent lung than in tumor, and it was highest there.

Regarding this clone: Its antigen is unknown.

Sequencing was performed with immunoSEQ multiplex PCR; in TCRdb, only in-frame clones are kept and a portion is missing. This sample yields 4,000 to 6,000 clones, of which approximately 60% are seen a single time; less than 4% belongs to the top ten. The CDR3 has 16 amino acids. The germline V and J ends were trimmed by 3 bases and 0 bases, with 12 bases remaining between them. Germline loops: CDR1 SGHNT, CDR2 YENEEA. This clonotype was obtained from a male donor older than 55 with stage I squamous cell lung carcinoma. The input for sequencing was lymph node tissue, taken before any cancer treatment. The V gene is TRBV11-3, the J gene TRBJ2-1; possibly TRBD1 for D (6 bases). The CDR3 loop is CASSFQGISSYNEQFF. In DNA form, the CDR3 reads TGTGCCAGCAGCTTTCAGGGGATAAGCTCCTACAATGAGCAGTTCTTC.